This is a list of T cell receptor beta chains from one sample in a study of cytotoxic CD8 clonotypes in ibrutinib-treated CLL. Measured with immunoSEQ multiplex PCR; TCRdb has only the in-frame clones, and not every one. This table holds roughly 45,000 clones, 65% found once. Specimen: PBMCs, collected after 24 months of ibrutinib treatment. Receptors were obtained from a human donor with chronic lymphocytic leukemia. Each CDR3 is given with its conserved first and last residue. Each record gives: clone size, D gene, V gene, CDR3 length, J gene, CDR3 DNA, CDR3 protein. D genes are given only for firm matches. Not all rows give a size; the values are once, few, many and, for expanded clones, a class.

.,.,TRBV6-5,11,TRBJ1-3,TGTGCCAGCAGTTACTTTGGACCGTTATATTTT,CASSYFGPLYF
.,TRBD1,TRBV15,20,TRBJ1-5,TGTGCCACCAGCAGAGATCGGGGACAGGGTTGGGGTTATAGCAATCAGCCCCAGCATTTT,CATSRDRGQGWGYSNQPQHF
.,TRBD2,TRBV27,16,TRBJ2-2,TGTGCCAGCAGTTTTCGGACTAGCGGGGGGGCTGGGGAGCTGTTTTTT,CASSFRTSGGAGELFF
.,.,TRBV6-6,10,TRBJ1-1,TGTGCCAGTAGAACGACTGAAGCTTTCTTT,CASRTTEAFF
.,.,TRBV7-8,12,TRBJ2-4,TGTGCCAGCAGCTTAGGGGTGAACATTCAGTACTTC,CASSLGVNIQYF
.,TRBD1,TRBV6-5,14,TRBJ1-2,TGTGCCAGCAGAACAGCAGGGGGCGCTTTTGGCTACACCTTC,CASRTAGGAFGYTF
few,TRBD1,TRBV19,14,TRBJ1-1,TGTGCCAGTAGTAGGGACAGGGGAATCACTGAAGCTTTCTTT,CASSRDRGITEAFF
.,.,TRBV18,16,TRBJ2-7,TGTGCCAGCTCACCGATGCAGGACAGTCCCTCCTACGAGCAGTACTTC,CASSPMQDSPSYEQYF
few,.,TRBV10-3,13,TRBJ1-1,TGTGCCATTCGACAGCTTAAGAACACTGAAGCTTTCTTT,CAIRQLKNTEAFF
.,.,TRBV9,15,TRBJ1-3,TGTGCCAGCAGCACGGGACGGACCTCTGGAAACACCATATATTTT,CASSTGRTSGNTIYF
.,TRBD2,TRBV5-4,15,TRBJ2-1,TGTGCCAGCAGCTTTGCTAGCGGCACCTACGGAGAGCAGTTCTTC,CASSFASGTYGEQFF
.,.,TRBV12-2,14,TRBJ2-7,TGTGCAAGTCGCTTAAATGAGGGGAGATACGAGCAGTACTTC,CASRLNEGRYEQYF
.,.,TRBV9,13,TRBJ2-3,TGTGCCAGCAGCGTAGGGACGCCAGATACGCAGTATTTT,CASSVGTPDTQYF
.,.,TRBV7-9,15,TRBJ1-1,TGTGCCAGCAGCTTAGGTTTAATGGAGAACACTGAAGCTTTCTTT,CASSLGLMENTEAFF
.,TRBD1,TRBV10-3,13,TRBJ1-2,TGTGCCGTCGACGCCGGGACAGGCTATGGCTACACCTTC,CAVDAGTGYGYTF
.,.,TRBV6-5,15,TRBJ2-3,TGTGCCAGCAGTTACTCAGGGGGTCCGACAGATACGCAGTATTTT,CASSYSGGPTDTQYF
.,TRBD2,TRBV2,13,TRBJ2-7,TGTGCCAGCCGGGGGGGTAGCGGGTACGAGCAGTACTTC,CASRGGSGYEQYF
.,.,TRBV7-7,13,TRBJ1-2,TGTGCTAGCAGCCCTCGGGGGGGGCTTGGCTACACCTTC,CASSPRGGLGYTF
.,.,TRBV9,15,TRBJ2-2,TGTGCCAGCAGCTCGTGGTCAGGGCCCGCCGGGGAGCTGTTTTTT,CASSSWSGPAGELFF
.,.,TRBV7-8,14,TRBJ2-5,TGTGCCAGCAGCCACAGGGTGGCGCAAGAGACCCAGTACTTC,CASSHRVAQETQYF
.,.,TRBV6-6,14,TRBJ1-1,TGTGCCAGCCGTGATCCTCAGGGGAACACTGAAGCTTTCTTT,CASRDPQGNTEAFF
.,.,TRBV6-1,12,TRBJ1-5,TGTGCCAGCAGATTCGTCGATCAGCCCCAGCATTTT,CASRFVDQPQHF
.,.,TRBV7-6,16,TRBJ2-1,TGTGCCAGCAGCTTAGAACAGGGTCTTTCCAACAATGAGCAGTTCTTC,CASSLEQGLSNNEQFF
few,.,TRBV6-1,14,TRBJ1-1,TGTGCCAGCAGTGAAGCAGCAGGGTACACTGAAGCTTTCTTT,CASSEAAGYTEAFF
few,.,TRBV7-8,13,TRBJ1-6,TGTGCCAGCAGCTTAGCGGGGGATTCACCCCTCCACTTT,CASSLAGDSPLHF
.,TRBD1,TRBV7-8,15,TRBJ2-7,TGTGCCAGCAGCTATCCGGGACAGGAACCCTACGAGCAGTACTTC,CASSYPGQEPYEQYF
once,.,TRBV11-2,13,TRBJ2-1,TGTGCCAGCAGCTTTATTCAGGGGAATGAGCAGTTCTTC,CASSFIQGNEQFF
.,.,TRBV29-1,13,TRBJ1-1,TGCAGCGTTGAACTCGTATCAGGGCCTGAAGCTTTCTTT,CSVELVSGPEAFF
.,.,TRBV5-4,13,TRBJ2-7,TGTGCCAGCAGCTTGTGGGGTGAATCACCGCCGTACTTC,CASSLWGESPPYF
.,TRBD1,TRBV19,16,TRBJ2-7,TGTGCCAGTAGTATCGCCCCCCCGAGGACAGGGATCGAGCAGTACTTC,CASSIAPPRTGIEQYF
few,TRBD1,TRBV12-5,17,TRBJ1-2,TGTGCTAGTGGTTTGGCAAAATCAGGGGGCGCGACGGATGGCTACACCTTC,CASGLAKSGGATDGYTF
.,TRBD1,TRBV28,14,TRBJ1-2,TGTGCCAGCAGTTTCGGGACAGGGGGCTATGGCTACACCTTC,CASSFGTGGYGYTF
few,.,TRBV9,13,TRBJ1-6,TGTGCCAGCAATTTGGACCTTGATTCACCCCTCCACTTT,CASNLDLDSPLHF
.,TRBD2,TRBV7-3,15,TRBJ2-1,TGTGCCAGCAGCCCCCACGGGGGGGCTGGGAATGAGCAGTTCTTC,CASSPHGGAGNEQFF
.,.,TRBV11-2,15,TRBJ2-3,TGTGCCAGCAGCCCCGGGGCCTGGGAAACTGATACGCAGTATTTT,CASSPGAWETDTQYF
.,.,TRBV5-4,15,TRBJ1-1,TGTGCCAGCAGCTTGGGGTTACCCCCCCTGACTGAAGCTTTCTTT,CASSLGLPPLTEAFF
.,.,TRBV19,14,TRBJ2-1,TGTGCCAGTAGTATAGTGGGCAGCAACAATGAGCAGTTCTTC,CASSIVGSNNEQFF
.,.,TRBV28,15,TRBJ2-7,TGTGCCAGCAGTTCTCCTAGGCAGGGCCCCTACGAGCAGTACTTC,CASSSPRQGPYEQYF
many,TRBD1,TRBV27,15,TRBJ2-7,TGTGCCAGCAGTTTCCCTGAACAGGGGCGCTTTAGAACGTACTTC,CASSFPEQGRFRTYF
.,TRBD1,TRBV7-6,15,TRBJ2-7,TGTGCCAGCAGCTTAGGTTCCGGGACAGTCTACGAGCAGTACTTC,CASSLGSGTVYEQYF
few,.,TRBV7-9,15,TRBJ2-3,TGTGCCAGCAGCCCCGTTTTAGGAGGCACAGATACGCAGTATTTT,CASSPVLGGTDTQYF